This is a list of T cell receptor beta chains from one sample in a study of blood T cell repertoires in COVID-19. Only in-frame clones appear in the TCRdb table, and some are missing; sequencing was by immunoSEQ multiplex PCR. Among about 290,000 clones, about nine tenths were seen once, and the ten largest hold 8.5% to 14%. The sample taken for sequencing was peripheral blood. These receptor sequences come from a woman under 40 with COVID-19, enrolled during active disease. CDR3s include the opening cysteine and the closing phenylalanine or tryptophan. D genes are given only for firm matches. The listing skips clone size in some rows; elsewhere it reads once, few, many or a size class.

v_gene,d_gene,j_gene,abundance,CDR3nt,CDR3aa
TRBV2,-,TRBJ2-3,-,TGTGCCAGCAGTGCCGTGTCAGATACGCAGTATTTT,CASSAVSDTQYF
TRBV5-6,TRBD1,TRBJ2-7,-,TGTGCCAGCAGCTTATATTCTGTACAGGGGGACAGAAAGCAGTACTTC,CASSLYSVQGDRKQYF
TRBV18,TRBD1,TRBJ2-2,-,TGTGCCAGCTCACCCTTCCGGACAGGGCGCACCGGGGAGCTGTTTTTT,CASSPFRTGRTGELFF
TRBV3-1/TRBV3-2,TRBD2,TRBJ2-1,-,TGTGCCAGCAGCCAAGAAGGGAGGGTAAACTACAATGAGCAGTTCTTC,CASSQEGRVNYNEQFF
TRBV10-3,TRBD1,TRBJ2-1,few,TGTGCCATCAGTGAACCGGGACAGCCCTACAATGAGCAGTTCTTC,CAISEPGQPYNEQFF
TRBV6-2/TRBV6-3,-,TRBJ1-6,once,TGTGCCAGCAGTTACCGGGACCCTACCGGGGGTACCCCCCTCCACTTT,CASSYRDPTGGTPLHF
TRBV19,TRBD1,TRBJ1-2,-,TGTGCCAGTAGTATAGATCTGGAGGGGGCGGACTATGGCTACACCTTC,CASSIDLEGADYGYTF
TRBV11-2,TRBD1,TRBJ1-6,-,TGTGCCAGCAGCTCGACGGACAGGGGTAGTAATTCACCCCTCCACTTT,CASSSTDRGSNSPLHF
TRBV6-5,TRBD2,TRBJ2-1,-,TGTGCCAGCAGTTCTGGCGGGGGGCCCCATGAGCAGTTCTTC,CASSSGGGPHEQFF
TRBV24-1,TRBD2,TRBJ2-7,-,TGTGCCACCAGTGATTTGAAGCGGGGGGGCGAGCAGTACTTC,CATSDLKRGGEQYF
TRBV6-5,TRBD1,TRBJ2-7,-,TGTGCCAGCAGTTACTCGGGGACAGAGCACGAGCAGTACTTC,CASSYSGTEHEQYF
TRBV19,-,TRBJ2-3,-,TGTGCCAGTAGTCCCCCAAACACAGATACGCAGTATTTT,CASSPPNTDTQYF
TRBV5-1,TRBD1,TRBJ2-3,-,TGCGCCAGCAGCTTCGGCAGGGGGACAGATACGCAGTATTTT,CASSFGRGTDTQYF
TRBV6-5,TRBD1,TRBJ1-4,-,TGTGCCAGCATTTTCAGGACAGGGAATAATGAAAAACTGTTTTTT,CASIFRTGNNEKLFF
TRBV5-1,TRBD1,TRBJ1-2,-,TGCGCCAGCAGCTTGCGGGACAGCGTTTATGGCTACACCTTC,CASSLRDSVYGYTF
TRBV24-1,TRBD1,TRBJ1-5,-,TGTGCCACCAGTGATACGAGGGGACAGGGGACATCGAGCAATCAGCCCCAGCATTTT,CATSDTRGQGTSSNQPQHF
TRBV6-5,TRBD1,TRBJ1-2,-,TGTGCCAGCACCACCGGACAGGACCCCTATGGCTACACCTTC,CASTTGQDPYGYTF
TRBV6-1,-,TRBJ2-4,-,TGTGCCAGCAGTGATCCACAGGGAGGGCGGTACTTC,CASSDPQGGRYF
TRBV5-1,TRBD1,TRBJ1-5,-,TGCGCCAGCAGCGTATGGGACAGGGGGGCTCTATGGCGCAATCAGCCCCAGCATTTT,CASSVWDRGALWRNQPQHF
TRBV5-6,-,TRBJ2-1,-,TGTGCCAGCAGCCGCCTCATAACTTCAGGTGAGCAGTTCTTC,CASSRLITSGEQFF
TRBV5-1,TRBD1,TRBJ1-1,-,TGCGCCAGCAGCCAGGGGACAGGGAACACTGAAGCTTTCTTT,CASSQGTGNTEAFF
TRBV4-2,-,TRBJ1-1,-,TGTGCCAGCGCGAGAAGACCCGAACAGGGGAACACTGAAGCTTTCTTT,CASARRPEQGNTEAFF
TRBV10-3,TRBD2,TRBJ2-5,-,TGTGCCATCAGTGGCGGGGGTATTGGTTTGGAGACCCAGTACTTC,CAISGGGIGLETQYF
TRBV6-5,-,TRBJ1-4,once,TGTGCCAGCAGTTACTCGTCGTTCCGGACTAATGAAAAACTGTTTTTT,CASSYSSFRTNEKLFF
TRBV5-1,TRBD2,TRBJ2-1,-,TGCGCCAGCAGCTTTGGGCGGGGGGGATATGAGCAGTTCTTC,CASSFGRGGYEQFF
TRBV20-1,-,TRBJ2-1,-,TGCAGTGTATCATCTTTCCGGGAGCAGTTCTTC,CSVSSFREQFF
TRBV4-1,-,TRBJ1-1,once,TGCGCCAGCAGCTTAGGCGGAGGGGTCACCCTGAACACTGAAGCTTTCTTT,CASSLGGGVTLNTEAFF
TRBV6-5,-,TRBJ2-7,-,TGTGCCAGCCCTCGGGGATACGAGCAGTACTTC,CASPRGYEQYF
TRBV28,TRBD1,TRBJ1-5,-,TGTGCCAGCAGTTTGCCGGGACAGGGTATACAGCCCCAGCATTTT,CASSLPGQGIQPQHF
TRBV5-6,-,TRBJ2-7,-,TGTGCCAGCAGCCAGGACAGAAACGAGCAGTACTTC,CASSQDRNEQYF
TRBV6-1,TRBD2,TRBJ2-1,-,TGTGCCAGCAGTGCCCTCAAGTACGGGGGGGCCTCCTACAATGAGCAGTTCTTC,CASSALKYGGASYNEQFF
TRBV6-6,-,TRBJ2-4,-,TGTGCCAGCAGCCGTATATCAGGGATCAAAAACATTCAGTACTTC,CASSRISGIKNIQYF
TRBV2,TRBD1,TRBJ2-1,-,TGTGCCAGCAGTTCCGGGACAGGGATGTACAATGAGCAGTTCTTC,CASSSGTGMYNEQFF
TRBV21-1,-,TRBJ2-5,-,TGTGCCAGCAGCAAATTACCTCTTCATATAGGACAGTGGGAGACCCAGTACTTC,CASSKLPLHIGQWETQYF
TRBV4-2,TRBD1,TRBJ1-2,-,TGTGCCAGCAGCCAAGAGAGGCCATCATTGTTGTCCTCAGGGACAGGGGAAAACTATGGCTACACCTTC,CASSQERPSLLSSGTGENYGYTF
TRBV29-1,-,TRBJ2-7,-,TGCAGCGTTGGGGGGAGGCAGGGACTCTACGAGCAGTACTTC,CSVGGRQGLYEQYF
TRBV11-1,TRBD1,TRBJ1-1,-,TGTGCCAGCAGCTTAGTCTCCAGGGGGTCCACTGAAGCTTTCTTT,CASSLVSRGSTEAFF
TRBV6-6,TRBD2,TRBJ2-4,once,TGTGCCAGCAGTTCGGCGGGGGGAAACATTCAGTACTTC,CASSSAGGNIQYF
TRBV5-1,-,TRBJ1-4,-,TGCGCCAGCAGCTTGGAGGCGGGTAGGCGGGAAAAACTGTTTTTT,CASSLEAGRREKLFF
TRBV2,-,TRBJ1-1,-,TGTGCCAGCAGTGAAGCGCGAGGTATGTTGACCCCGAAGACTGAAGCTTTCTTT,CASSEARGMLTPKTEAFF
TRBV30,TRBD2,TRBJ2-7,-,TGTGCCTGGAGTGTACTAGCGGGGTCCTACGAGCAGTACTTC,CAWSVLAGSYEQYF
TRBV28,-,TRBJ2-6,-,TGTGCCAGCAGTCCAGGGGTCTCTGGGGCCAACGTCCTGACTTTC,CASSPGVSGANVLTF
TRBV3-1/TRBV3-2,-,TRBJ1-1,once,TGTGCCAGCAGCCTCGTCTTCTCTTCGAGCACTGAAGCTTTCTTT,CASSLVFSSSTEAFF
TRBV4-2,-,TRBJ1-1,-,TGTGCCAGCAGCCCCGGAGGCACTGAAGCTTTCTTT,CASSPGGTEAFF
TRBV3-1/TRBV3-2,-,TRBJ1-2,-,TGTGCCAGCAGCCAAGAAAACAGGGTTCATGGCTACACCTTC,CASSQENRVHGYTF
TRBV24-1,TRBD2,TRBJ2-3,-,TGTGCCACCAGTGACCCGGGGGGGCCTGGAGATACGCAGTATTTT,CATSDPGGPGDTQYF
TRBV15,TRBD1,TRBJ1-1,-,TGTGCCACCAGCAGAACGAAGACAGGGTCCACTGAAGCTTTCTTT,CATSRTKTGSTEAFF
TRBV28,TRBD1,TRBJ1-2,-,TGTGCCAGCAGCCTCCAACAGGGGGCTGGCTACACCTTC,CASSLQQGAGYTF
TRBV11-3,-,TRBJ1-3,-,TGTGCCAGCAGCGCAGGCTCCTTGGGAAACACCATATATTTT,CASSAGSLGNTIYF